This T cell receptor (beta chain) stems from a study of chemoradiotherapy in HPV16-positive cancers. CDR1 MNHNY and CDR2 SVGAGI come from the germline V gene (reference sequence). Trimming removed 4 bases from V and 0 bases from J, with 13 bases in between. The CDR3 has 16 amino acids. The table came from immunoSEQ multiplex PCR; TCRdb's copy has only in-frame clones and leaves some out. The table includes about 1,200 clones, around 86% detected once. This clonotype was sampled from a human donor with HPV-associated anogenital cancer. This specimen consisted of tumor tissue, obtained from a patient who underwent chemoradiotherapy. The chain recombines TRBV6-6 with TRBJ2-4; D unresolved. The CDR3 here is CASSFTWSLAKNIQYF. CDR3 sequence (DNA): TGTGCCAGCAGTTTTACATGGTCCCTAGCCAAAAACATTCAGTACTTC.